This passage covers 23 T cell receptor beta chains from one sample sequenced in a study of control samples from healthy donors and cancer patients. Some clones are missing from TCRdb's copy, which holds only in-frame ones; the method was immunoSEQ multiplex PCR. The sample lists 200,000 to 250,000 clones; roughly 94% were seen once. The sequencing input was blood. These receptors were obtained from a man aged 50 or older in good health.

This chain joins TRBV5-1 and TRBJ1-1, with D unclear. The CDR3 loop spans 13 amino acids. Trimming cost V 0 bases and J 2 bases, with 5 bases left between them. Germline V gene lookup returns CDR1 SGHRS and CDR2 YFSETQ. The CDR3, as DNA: TGCGCCAGCAGCTTGGACCCTAACACTGAAGCTTTCTTT. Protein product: CASSLDPNTEAFF.

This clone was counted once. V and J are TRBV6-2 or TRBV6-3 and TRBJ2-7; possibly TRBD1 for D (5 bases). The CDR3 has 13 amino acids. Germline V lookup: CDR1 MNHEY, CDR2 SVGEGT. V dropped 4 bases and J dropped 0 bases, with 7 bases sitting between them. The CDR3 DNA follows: TGTGCCAGCAGTTTGGACACCTCCTACGAGCAGTACTTC. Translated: CASSLDTSYEQYF.

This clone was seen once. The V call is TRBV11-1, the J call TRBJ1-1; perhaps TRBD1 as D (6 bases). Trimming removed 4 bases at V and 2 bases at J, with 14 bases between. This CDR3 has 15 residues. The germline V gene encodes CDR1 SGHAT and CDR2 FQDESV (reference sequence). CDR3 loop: CASSSPQQGNTEAFF. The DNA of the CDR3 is TGTGCCAGCAGCTCCCCACAACAGGGCAACACTGAAGCTTTCTTT.

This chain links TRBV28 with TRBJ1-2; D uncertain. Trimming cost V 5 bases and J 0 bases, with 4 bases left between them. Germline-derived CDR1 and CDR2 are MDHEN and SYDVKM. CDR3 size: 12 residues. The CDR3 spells CASSPPNYGYTF. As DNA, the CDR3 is TGTGCCAGCAGTCCCCCTAACTATGGCTACACCTTC.

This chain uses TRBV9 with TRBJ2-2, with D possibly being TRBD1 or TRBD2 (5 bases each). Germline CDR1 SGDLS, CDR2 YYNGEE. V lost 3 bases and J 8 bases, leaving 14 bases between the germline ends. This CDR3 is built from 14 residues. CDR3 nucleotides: TGTGCCAGCAGCGGGGACCTCTTAGGGGGGGAGCTGTTTTTT. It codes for CASSGDLLGGELFF.

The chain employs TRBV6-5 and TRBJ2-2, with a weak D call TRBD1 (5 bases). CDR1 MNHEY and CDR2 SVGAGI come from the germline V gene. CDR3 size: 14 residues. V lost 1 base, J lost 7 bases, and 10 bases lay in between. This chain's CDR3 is CASSYLPRVGELFF. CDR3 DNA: TGTGCCAGCAGTTACTTGCCCAGGGTCGGGGAGCTGTTTTTT.

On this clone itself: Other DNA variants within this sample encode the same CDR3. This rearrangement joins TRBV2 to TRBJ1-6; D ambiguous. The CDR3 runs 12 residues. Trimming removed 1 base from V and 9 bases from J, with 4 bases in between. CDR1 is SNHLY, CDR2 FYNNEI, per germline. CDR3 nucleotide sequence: TGTGCCAGCAGTGAAGATTCTTCACCCCTCCACTTT. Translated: CASSEDSSPLHF.

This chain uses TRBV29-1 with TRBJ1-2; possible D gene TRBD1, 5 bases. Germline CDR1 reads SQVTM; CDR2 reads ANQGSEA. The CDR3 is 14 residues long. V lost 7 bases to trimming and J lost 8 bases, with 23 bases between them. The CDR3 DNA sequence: TGCAGCGACATAGTCGGGGACTGGGATCGAGGCTACACCTTC. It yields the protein CSDIVGDWDRGYTF.

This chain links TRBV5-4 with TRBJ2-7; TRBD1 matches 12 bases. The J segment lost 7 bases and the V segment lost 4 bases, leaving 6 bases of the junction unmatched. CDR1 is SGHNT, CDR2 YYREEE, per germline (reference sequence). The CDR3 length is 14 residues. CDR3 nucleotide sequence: TGTGCCAGCAGCCGGGACAGGGGGCGAGATGAGCAGTACTTC. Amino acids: CASSRDRGRDEQYF.

The CDR3 reads CASSYGTGGTVGYTF. The CDR3 DNA is TGTGCCAGCAGTTACGGGACAGGGGGCACGGTTGGCTACACCTTC. V gene TRBV6-6 combines with J gene TRBJ1-2; 12 bases map to TRBD1. Germline V gives CDR1 MNHNY, CDR2 SVGAGI (reference sequence). This CDR3 has 15 amino acids. With 2 bases clipped from V and 7 bases from J, the junction kept 5 bases outside the gene matches.

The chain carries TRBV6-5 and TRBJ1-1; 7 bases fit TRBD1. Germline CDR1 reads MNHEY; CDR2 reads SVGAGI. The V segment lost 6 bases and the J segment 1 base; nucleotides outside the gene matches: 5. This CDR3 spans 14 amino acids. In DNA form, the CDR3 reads TGTGCCAGCAGATCGGGACAGCCGAACACTGAAGCTTTCTTT. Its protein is CASRSGQPNTEAFF.

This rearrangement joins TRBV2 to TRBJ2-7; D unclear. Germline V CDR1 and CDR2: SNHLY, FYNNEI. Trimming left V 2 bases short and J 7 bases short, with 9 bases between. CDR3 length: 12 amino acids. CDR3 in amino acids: CASSERVWEQYF. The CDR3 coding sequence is TGTGCCAGCAGTGAAAGGGTTTGGGAGCAGTACTTC. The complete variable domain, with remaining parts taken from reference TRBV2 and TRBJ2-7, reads EPEVTQTPSHQVTQMGQEVILRCVPISNHLYFYWYRQILGQKVEFLVSFYNNEISEKSEIFDDQFSVERPDGSNFTLKIRSTKLEDSAMYFCASSERVWEQYFGPGTRLTVT.

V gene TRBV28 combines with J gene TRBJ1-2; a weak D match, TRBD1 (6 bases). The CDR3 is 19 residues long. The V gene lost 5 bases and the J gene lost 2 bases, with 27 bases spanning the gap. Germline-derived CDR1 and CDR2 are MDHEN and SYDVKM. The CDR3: CASSITPPRFRGENYGYTF. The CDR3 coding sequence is TGTGCCAGCAGTATTACCCCTCCCCGGTTCAGGGGAGAGAACTATGGCTACACCTTC.

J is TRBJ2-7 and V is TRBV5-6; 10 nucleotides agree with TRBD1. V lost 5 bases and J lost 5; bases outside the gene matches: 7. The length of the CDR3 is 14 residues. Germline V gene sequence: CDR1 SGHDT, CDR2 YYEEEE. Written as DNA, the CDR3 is TGTGCCAGCAGACAGGTGGGGACAGGGGACGAGCAGTACGTC. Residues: CASRQVGTGDEQYV.

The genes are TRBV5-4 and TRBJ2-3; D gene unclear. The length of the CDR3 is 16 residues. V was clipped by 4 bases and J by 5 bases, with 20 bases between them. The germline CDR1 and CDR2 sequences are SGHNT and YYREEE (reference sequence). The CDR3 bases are TGTGCCAGCAGCCCACAAAATCTGGAGCGTGTAGATACGCAGTATTTT. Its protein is CASSPQNLERVDTQYF.

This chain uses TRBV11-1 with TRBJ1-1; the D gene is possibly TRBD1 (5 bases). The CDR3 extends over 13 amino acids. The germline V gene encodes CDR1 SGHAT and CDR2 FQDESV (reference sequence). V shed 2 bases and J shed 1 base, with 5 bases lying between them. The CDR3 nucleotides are TGTGCCAGCAGCTTACAGGGGAACACTGAAGCTTTCTTT. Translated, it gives CASSLQGNTEAFF.

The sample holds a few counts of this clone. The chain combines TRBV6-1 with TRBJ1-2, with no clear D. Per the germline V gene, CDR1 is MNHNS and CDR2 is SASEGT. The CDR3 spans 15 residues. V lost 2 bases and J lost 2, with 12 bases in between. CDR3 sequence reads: CASSENSAGNYGYTF. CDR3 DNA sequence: TGTGCCAGCAGTGAAAATTCTGCCGGGAACTATGGCTACACCTTC.

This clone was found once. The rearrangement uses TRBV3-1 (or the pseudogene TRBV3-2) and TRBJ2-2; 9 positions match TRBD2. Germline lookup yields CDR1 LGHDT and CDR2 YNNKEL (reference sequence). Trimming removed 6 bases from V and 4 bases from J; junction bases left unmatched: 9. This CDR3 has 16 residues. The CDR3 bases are TGTGCCAGCAGGCGGGCCGGGACTAGCACCACCGGGGAGCTGTTTTTT. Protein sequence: CASRRAGTSTTGELFF.

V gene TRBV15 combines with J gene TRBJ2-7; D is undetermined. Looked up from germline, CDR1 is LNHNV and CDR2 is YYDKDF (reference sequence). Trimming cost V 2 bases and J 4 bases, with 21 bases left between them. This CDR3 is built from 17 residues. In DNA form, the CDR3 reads TGTGCCACCAGCAGACCTTTCCCTTGGGAAGGGTGGTACGAGCAGTACTTC. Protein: CATSRPFPWEGWYEQYF. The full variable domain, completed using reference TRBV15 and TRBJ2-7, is DAMVIQNPRYQVTQFGKPVTLSCSQTLNHNVMYWYQQKSSQAPKLLFHYYDKDFNNEADTPDNFQSRRPNTSFCFLDIRSPGLGDTAMYLCATSRPFPWEGWYEQYFGPGTRLTVT.

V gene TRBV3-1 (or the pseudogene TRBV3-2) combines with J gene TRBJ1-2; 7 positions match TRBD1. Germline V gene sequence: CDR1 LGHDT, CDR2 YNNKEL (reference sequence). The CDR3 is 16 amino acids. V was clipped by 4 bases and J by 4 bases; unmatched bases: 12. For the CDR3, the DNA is TGTGCCAGCAGCCGCAATCAGGGGGACCCCCTCTATGGCTACACCTTC. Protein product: CASSRNQGDPLYGYTF.

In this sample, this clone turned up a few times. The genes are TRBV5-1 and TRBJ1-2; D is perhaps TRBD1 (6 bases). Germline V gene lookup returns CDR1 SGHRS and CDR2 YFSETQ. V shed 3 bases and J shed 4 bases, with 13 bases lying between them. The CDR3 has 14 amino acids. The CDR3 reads CASSSKQGGYGYTF. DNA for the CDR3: TGCGCCAGCAGCTCCAAACAGGGTGGCTATGGCTACACCTTC.

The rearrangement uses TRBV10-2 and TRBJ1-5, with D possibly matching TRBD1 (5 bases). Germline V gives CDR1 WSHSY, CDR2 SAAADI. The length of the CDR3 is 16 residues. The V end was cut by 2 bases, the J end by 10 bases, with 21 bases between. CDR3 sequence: CASSEGAVPPVLPQHF. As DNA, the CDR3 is TGCGCCAGCAGTGAGGGGGCGGTACCACCCGTCCTCCCCCAGCATTTT.

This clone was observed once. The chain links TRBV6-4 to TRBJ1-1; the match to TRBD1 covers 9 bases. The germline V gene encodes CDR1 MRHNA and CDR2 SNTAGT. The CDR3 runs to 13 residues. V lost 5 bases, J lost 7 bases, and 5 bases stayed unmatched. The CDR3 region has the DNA TGTGCCAGCAGTACGAGACAGGGGGATGAAGCTTTCTTT. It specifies CASSTRQGDEAFF.